Below are 5 T cell receptor beta chains sequenced from a single sample in a study of shared clonotypes between healthy human individuals. Sequencing used immunoSEQ multiplex PCR; TCRdb keeps in-frame clones, though not all of them. The table has some 490,000 clones, about 72% seen once. Input material: PBMCs. The receptors were sampled from a woman aged 40 to 49 in good health. Some clones in this sample may be carry-over from other donors' samples.

This clone was counted once. The chain has TRBV25-1 and TRBJ2-5, with D uncertain. The CDR3 totals 15 residues. Deletions cut 2 bases from V and 2 bases from J, with 12 bases between. CDR1 and CDR2 from the germline V gene are MGHDK and SYGVNS. CDR3 loop: CASSEDPEMQETQYF. Written as DNA, the CDR3 is TGTGCCAGCAGTGAAGATCCTGAAATGCAAGAGACCCAGTACTTC.

The rearrangement uses TRBV14 and TRBJ2-1; 8 bases line up with TRBD2. The CDR3 covers 15 residues. Looked up from germline, CDR1 is SGHDN and CDR2 is FVKESK. V gave up 0 bases and J gave up 9 bases; unmatched junction bases: 7. In DNA form, the CDR3 reads TGTGCCAGCAGCCAAGAGTTAGCGGGACCTCTTGAGCAGTTCTTC. Translated, it gives CASSQELAGPLEQFF.

This clone was seen a handful of times. The CDR3: CAWTLSTEAFF. The CDR3 nucleotides read TGTGCCTGGACCCTTTCAACTGAAGCTTTCTTT. This rearrangement joins TRBV30 to TRBJ1-1; no definite D call. The V and J ends lost 4 bases and 5 bases respectively, with 8 bases between them. Germline values: CDR1 GTSNPN, CDR2 SVGIG (reference sequence). The CDR3 runs 11 residues.

This clone showed up just a few times. The chain uses TRBV4-3 and TRBJ2-7; possibly TRBD1 for D (5 bases). The CDR3 length is 11 residues. The V and J ends lost 2 bases and 6 bases respectively, with 5 bases between them. Germline CDR1 LGHNA, CDR2 YSLEER. For the CDR3, the DNA is TGCGCCAGCAGCCAACAGGGCGAGCAGTACTTC. Its protein product is CASSQQGEQYF.

The chain couples TRBV4-2 to TRBJ1-6; weak D call: TRBD1 (6 bases). The CDR3 is made up of 16 amino acids. Germline-derived CDR1 and CDR2 are LGHNA and YNFKEQ. V lost 0 bases and J 9 bases, leaving 15 bases between the germline ends. As DNA, the CDR3 is TGTGCCAGCAGCCAAGAGGAGGGGGGGCCCGCTTCACCCCTCCACTTT. It specifies CASSQEEGGPASPLHF.